This TCR beta chain was profiled in a study of tumor and adjacent non-tumor tissue in lung cancer. Study results and caveats: Shorter survival was associated with higher TCR diversity in tumors.

No cell sorting was done before RNA was extracted from the tissue. TCRbeta libraries were built with three rounds of nested PCR, modified from ARM-PCR. TCRdb redid the calling of the multiplex PCR reads with MiXCR, one entry per CDR3 protein. Of 60,000 to 95,000 distinct CDR3 sequences listed, more than 60% were seen once; the top ten hold roughly 12%. This clonotype occurred many times. The antigen remains undetermined. The receptor comes from a woman aged 45-59 years with non-small cell lung cancer. The sample comprised lung tumor tissue.

The CDR3: CSVGLRQVSYEQYF. CDR3 DNA sequence: TGCAGCGTTGGCCTCAGACAGGTTTCCTACGAGCAGTACTTC. The V and J genes are TRBV29-1 and TRBJ2-7; tentatively, D is TRBD1 (6 bases). Germline CDR1 and CDR2: SQVTM and ANQGSEA. There are 14 residues in the CDR3. V lost 4 bases, J lost 1 base, and 14 bases lay in between.